A selection of T cell receptor beta chains follows, all from one sample in a study of CD8 T cells in ankylosing spondylitis. Each CDR3 protein is one row after TCRdb ran MiXCR on the 5' RACE reads. This table holds about 140,000 distinct CDR3 sequences, 7% to 10% found once. Input material: synovial fluid, either unsorted or a sorted T cell fraction (not recorded which). These receptors originate from a male donor with ankylosing spondylitis. Both conserved end residues are part of each CDR3. A D gene is named only where the DNA matches it firmly. Expanded clones get a size class; other rows say once, few or many, or leave the size out.

d_call: NA; v_call: TRBV12-3/TRBV12-4; clone_size: many; j_call: TRBJ2-7; cdr3_nt: TGTGCCAGCAGGCCCTTGGGGGTAGTATACGAGCAGTACTTC; cdr3_aa: CASRPLGVVYEQYF
d_call: NA; v_call: TRBV5-1; clone_size: NA; j_call: TRBJ2-1; cdr3_nt: TGCGCCAGCAGCTTGGATAATAGCGAGTACAATGAGCAGTTCTTC; cdr3_aa: CASSLDNSEYNEQFF
d_call: TRBD1; v_call: TRBV5-1; clone_size: many; j_call: TRBJ2-7; cdr3_nt: TGCGCCAGCAACAGGGGTTCGTCTTTCTACGAGCAGTACTTC; cdr3_aa: CASNRGSSFYEQYF
d_call: TRBD2; v_call: TRBV5-4; clone_size: few; j_call: TRBJ2-1; cdr3_nt: TGTGCCAGCAGCCAGACCAGCGGCGGGAGGGGGAATGAGCAGTTCTTC; cdr3_aa: CASSQTSGGRGNEQFF
d_call: NA; v_call: TRBV29-1; clone_size: few; j_call: TRBJ2-3; cdr3_nt: TGCAGCGTTGGGCTCGGTCAGGGTGCGCAGTATTTT; cdr3_aa: CSVGLGQGAQYF
d_call: NA; v_call: TRBV6-5; clone_size: many; j_call: TRBJ2-1; cdr3_nt: TGTGCCAGCAGTTACCGCGGACCTAACAATGAGCAGTTCTTC; cdr3_aa: CASSYRGPNNEQFF
d_call: TRBD1; v_call: TRBV28; clone_size: many; j_call: TRBJ1-2; cdr3_nt: TGTGCCAGCAGCCTGACAGGGAGGTTGGGCTACACCTTC; cdr3_aa: CASSLTGRLGYTF
d_call: NA; v_call: TRBV28; clone_size: NA; j_call: TRBJ2-7; cdr3_nt: TGTGCCAGCAGCACCTCGGCGGCCTACGAGCAGTACTTC; cdr3_aa: CASSTSAAYEQYF
d_call: TRBD2; v_call: TRBV12-3/TRBV12-4; clone_size: many; j_call: TRBJ2-3; cdr3_nt: TGTGCCAGCAGTCTCACTAGCGGGGGTACAGATACGCAGTATTTT; cdr3_aa: CASSLTSGGTDTQYF
d_call: NA; v_call: TRBV7-8; clone_size: NA; j_call: TRBJ2-7; cdr3_nt: TGTGCCAGCAGCCCACACTACGAGCAGTACTTC; cdr3_aa: CASSPHYEQYF
d_call: TRBD2; v_call: TRBV7-8; clone_size: many; j_call: TRBJ2-2; cdr3_nt: TGTGCCAGCAGTCCTAGCGGGGGCGCTTATTTCGGGGAGCTGTTTTTT; cdr3_aa: CASSPSGGAYFGELFF
d_call: TRBD2; v_call: TRBV20-1; clone_size: many; j_call: TRBJ2-3; cdr3_nt: TGCAGTGCTAGTGGTATAGCGGGAAGGGGGTCAGATACGCAGTATTTT; cdr3_aa: CSASGIAGRGSDTQYF
d_call: TRBD2; v_call: TRBV5-4; clone_size: many; j_call: TRBJ2-3; cdr3_nt: TGTGCCAGCAGCTTGGCCAGTACTAGCGGGGGGGCCACAGATACGCAGTATTTT; cdr3_aa: CASSLASTSGGATDTQYF
d_call: NA; v_call: TRBV4-2; clone_size: many; j_call: TRBJ1-1; cdr3_nt: TGTGCCAGTCCTAATGGGGGCGCGGTAACTGAAGCTTTCTTT; cdr3_aa: CASPNGGAVTEAFF
d_call: NA; v_call: TRBV5-1; clone_size: NA; j_call: TRBJ1-1; cdr3_nt: TGCGCCAGCAGTAACAGGGTGAACACTGAAGCTTTCTTT; cdr3_aa: CASSNRVNTEAFF
d_call: NA; v_call: TRBV5-1; clone_size: few; j_call: TRBJ2-5; cdr3_nt: TGCGCCAGCAGTCCTCCTTCCGGGGTGGGGGAGACCCAGTACTTC; cdr3_aa: CASSPPSGVGETQYF
d_call: TRBD2; v_call: TRBV7-2; clone_size: many; j_call: TRBJ2-7; cdr3_nt: TGTGCCAGCAGCTTAGGTTTTAGCGGGGGCTACGAGCAGTACTTC; cdr3_aa: CASSLGFSGGYEQYF
d_call: TRBD1; v_call: TRBV5-1; clone_size: NA; j_call: TRBJ2-7; cdr3_nt: TGCGCCAGCAGCTTGGAACAGGGGGTGGGAGAGCAGTACTTC; cdr3_aa: CASSLEQGVGEQYF
d_call: TRBD1; v_call: TRBV11-1; clone_size: NA; j_call: TRBJ1-6; cdr3_nt: TGTGCCAGCAGCCAAGGGACAGGTTCTGGGTCACCCCTCCACTTT; cdr3_aa: CASSQGTGSGSPLHF
d_call: NA; v_call: TRBV6-1; clone_size: many; j_call: TRBJ1-3; cdr3_nt: TGTGCCAGCAATAACGGGGGGATCTCTGGAAACACCATATATTTT; cdr3_aa: CASNNGGISGNTIYF
d_call: TRBD2; v_call: TRBV29-1; clone_size: many; j_call: TRBJ2-1; cdr3_nt: TGCAGCGTTCGACTAGCAGTCGAGCAGTTCTTC; cdr3_aa: CSVRLAVEQFF
d_call: TRBD2; v_call: TRBV5-1; clone_size: NA; j_call: TRBJ2-2; cdr3_nt: TGCGCCAGCGGACGGGACGGGACTACTGACACCGGGGAGCTGTTTTTT; cdr3_aa: CASGRDGTTDTGELFF
d_call: NA; v_call: TRBV5-1; clone_size: few; j_call: TRBJ2-3; cdr3_nt: TGCGCCAGCAGCTTTGAAAGAAACACAGATACGCAGTATTTT; cdr3_aa: CASSFERNTDTQYF
d_call: NA; v_call: TRBV29-1; clone_size: many; j_call: TRBJ1-1; cdr3_nt: TGCAGCGTTCACGGACCCTACCCTGAAGCTTTCTTT; cdr3_aa: CSVHGPYPEAFF
d_call: TRBD1; v_call: TRBV2; clone_size: many; j_call: TRBJ1-1; cdr3_nt: TGTGCCAGCAGTCTGGACAGGGGGCCGGTTGAAGCTTTCTTT; cdr3_aa: CASSLDRGPVEAFF
d_call: NA; v_call: TRBV27; clone_size: few; j_call: TRBJ2-1; cdr3_nt: TGTGCCAGCAGTCAGCGGGTGTTAGTTACGGCTGAGCAGTTCTTC; cdr3_aa: CASSQRVLVTAEQFF